Below are 17 T cell receptor beta chains sequenced from a single sample in a study of CD8 T cells in ankylosing spondylitis. Study-level points and caveats: A motif of 7 to 9 highly homologous TCR beta variants was seen as apparently characteristic of ankylosing spondylitis blood.

A single record per CDR3 protein comes from TCRdb applying MiXCR to the 5' RACE reads. The sample contains a few hundred thousand distinct CDR3 sequences, just under 7.5% of which appear only once. No cognate antigen is known for these TCRs. Sequencing input: blood, either unsorted or a sorted T cell fraction (not recorded which). Every receptor here comes from a male donor with ankylosing spondylitis.

At least ten counts were recorded for this clonotype. V is TRBV5-5 and J is TRBJ2-5; 7 bases are a match to TRBD1. Per the germline V gene, CDR1 is SGHKS and CDR2 is YYEKEE (reference sequence). This CDR3 comprises 13 residues. Trimming took 3 bases from V and 5 from J; bases not matched to a gene: 4. CDR3 loop: CASSYTGEETQYF. In DNA, the CDR3 is TGTGCCAGCAGCTACACAGGGGAGGAGACCCAGTACTTC.

This clonotype was counted a few times. This rearrangement joins TRBV20-1 to TRBJ1-2; possibly TRBD1 for D (5 bases). The CDR3 has 14 amino acids. Germline CDR1 is DFQATT and CDR2 is SNEGSKA (reference sequence). Trimming cost V 0 bases and J 4 bases, with 12 bases left between them. CDR3 DNA: TGCAGTGCTAGAGACCCGGGGCTTATCTATGGCTACACCTTC. This translates into CSARDPGLIYGYTF.

The rearrangement joins TRBV6-5 to TRBJ2-7; D is possibly TRBD1 or TRBD2 (5 bases each). Germline loops: CDR1 MNHEY, CDR2 SVGAGI. The V end lost 0 bases, the J end lost 2 bases, and 11 bases lay between the germline ends. This CDR3 has 15 residues. The chain's CDR3 is CASSYSSGSTYEQYF. CDR3 DNA sequence: TGTGCCAGCAGTTACTCGTCAGGGAGTACCTACGAGCAGTACTTC.

This clonotype was detected many times. This chain connects TRBV12-3 or TRBV12-4 to TRBJ2-2, with no clear D. The CDR3 totals 14 residues. The V gene lost 2 bases and the J gene lost 6 bases, with 10 bases spanning the gap. The CDR3 region has the DNA TGTGCCAGCAGTTTAACGGAGAGTCCCGGGGAGCTGTTTTTT. Its translation: CASSLTESPGELFF.

This clonotype was observed a few times. The rearrangement links TRBV20-1 to TRBJ2-1; the D is unclear. V was pared by 0 bases and J by 4 bases, with 10 bases between. The CDR3 consists of 14 residues. Germline V gene data show CDR1 as DFQATT and CDR2 as SNEGSKA (reference sequence). The CDR3 here is CSARDVPVYNEQFF. In DNA, the CDR3 is TGCAGTGCTAGAGATGTCCCGGTTTACAATGAGCAGTTCTTC.

The J gene is TRBJ1-2, the V gene TRBV7-9; 10 bases map to TRBD1. CDR1 is SEHNR, CDR2 FQNEAQ, per germline (reference sequence). The V and J ends lost 5 bases and 8 bases, in that order; junction bases with no gene match: 8. The CDR3 totals 14 residues. The CDR3 region has the DNA TGTGCCAGCAGCCGGGACAGGGGTCCAGAAGGCTACACCTTC. Encoded protein: CASSRDRGPEGYTF.

This clonotype was found a few times. The genes are TRBV6-5 and TRBJ1-2; perhaps TRBD1 as D (5 bases). This CDR3 spans 14 amino acids. CDR1 is MNHEY and CDR2 is SVGAGI in the germline V gene. V was trimmed by 0 bases and J by 6 bases, leaving 11 bases between them. As DNA, the CDR3 is TGTGCCAGCAGTTACTCTCAGGGAGGGGATGGCTACACCTTC. Encoded protein: CASSYSQGGDGYTF.

This clonotype was recorded at least ten times. The chain has TRBV12-3 or TRBV12-4 and TRBJ2-5; D unclear. V was shortened by 1 base and J by 6 bases, with 9 bases between the two germline ends. CDR3 length equals 13 residues. The CDR3 is CASSLEVSQTQYF. As DNA, the CDR3 is TGTGCCAGCAGTTTAGAAGTCTCCCAGACCCAGTACTTC.

The chain couples TRBV20-1 to TRBJ2-5; D not certain. CDR1 DFQATT and CDR2 SNEGSKA come from the germline V gene (reference sequence). Trimming removed 5 bases at V and 4 bases at J, with 8 bases between. The CDR3 length is 11 residues. The CDR3 region has the DNA TGCAGTGCTTGGGTGGTAGAGACCCAGTACTTC. The encoded protein is CSAWVVETQYF.

This clonotype was detected many times. The rearrangement uses TRBV28 and TRBJ1-2; no reliable D call. The CDR3 sequence is 14 residues long. V was clipped by 6 bases and J by 2 bases, with 13 bases between them. The germline CDR1 and CDR2 sequences are MDHEN and SYDVKM. In DNA form, the CDR3 reads TGTGCCAGCAGGCGGGCACCTTTAAACTATGGCTACACCTTC. Protein product: CASRRAPLNYGYTF.

This clonotype appeared many times. This chain joins TRBV20-1 and TRBJ2-1; D possibly uses TRBD1 or TRBD2 (6 bases each). There are 16 residues in the CDR3. The V gene lost 6 bases and the J gene lost 5 bases, with 23 bases spanning the gap. Germline loops: CDR1 DFQATT, CDR2 SNEGSKA (reference sequence). The CDR3 sequence is CSARGAAGEINNEQFF. DNA for the CDR3: TGCAGTGCCCGCGGGGCGGCAGGGGAAATCAACAATGAGCAGTTCTTC.

There are many counts of this clonotype. The J gene is TRBJ1-2, the V gene TRBV6-5; TRBD1 is a possible D gene (6 bases). CDR1 and CDR2 (germline): MNHEY, SVGAGI. The CDR3 is 12 residues long. Trimming took 2 bases from V and 8 from J, leaving 9 bases between them. CDR3 nucleotide sequence: TGTGCCAGCAGTTACGCAGGGGCCGGCTACACCTTC. Amino acid sequence: CASSYAGAGYTF.

This clonotype was seen at least ten times. V is TRBV7-9 and J is TRBJ2-5; no definite D call. Trimming removed 4 bases at V and 5 bases at J, with 14 bases between. CDR1 and CDR2 from the germline V gene are SEHNR and FQNEAQ (reference sequence). The CDR3 loop spans 14 amino acids. This CDR3 reads CASSSSSERETQYF. For the CDR3, the DNA is TGTGCCAGCAGCTCCTCCTCGGAGAGGGAGACCCAGTACTTC.

This clonotype was seen many times. The rearrangement links TRBV7-9 to TRBJ2-1, with D unresolved. V was trimmed by 5 bases and J by 9 bases, leaving 11 bases between them. The CDR3 spans 12 residues. Germline V gene data show CDR1 as SEHNR and CDR2 as FQNEAQ (reference sequence). CDR3 bases: TGTGCCAGCAGCCGGTTGGATATTGAGCAGTTCTTC. It yields the protein CASSRLDIEQFF.

This clonotype was seen at least ten times. The chain recombines TRBV28 with TRBJ2-7, with 11 bases aligning to TRBD1. The CDR3 runs 15 residues. V shed 4 bases, J shed 3 bases, and the junction held 5 bases outside the gene matches. The germline gives CDR1 MDHEN, CDR2 SYDVKM. Here the CDR3 reads CASSYPGQGDYEQYF. The CDR3 DNA sequence: TGTGCCAGCAGTTATCCGGGACAGGGGGACTACGAGCAGTACTTC.

In this sample, this clonotype turned up many times. The rearrangement links TRBV20-1 to TRBJ2-7, with D unresolved. This CDR3 contains 15 residues. V shed 0 bases and J shed 2 bases, with 14 bases lying between them. Looked up from germline, CDR1 is DFQATT and CDR2 is SNEGSKA (reference sequence). Here the CDR3 DNA reads TGCAGTGCTAGAGATCCATGGCAAATCCCCTACGAGCAGTACTTC. It specifies CSARDPWQIPYEQYF.

This clonotype was found many times. This chain joins TRBV7-8 and TRBJ2-3, with TRBD1 identical over 8 bases. V shed 5 bases and J 5 bases; nucleotides not matched to a gene: 6. Looked up from germline, CDR1 is SGHVS and CDR2 is FQNEAQ. The CDR3 is 14 amino acids. The CDR3 DNA is TGTGCCAGCAGCGGGACAGGCTTCCTAGATACGCAGTATTTT. It is translated as CASSGTGFLDTQYF.